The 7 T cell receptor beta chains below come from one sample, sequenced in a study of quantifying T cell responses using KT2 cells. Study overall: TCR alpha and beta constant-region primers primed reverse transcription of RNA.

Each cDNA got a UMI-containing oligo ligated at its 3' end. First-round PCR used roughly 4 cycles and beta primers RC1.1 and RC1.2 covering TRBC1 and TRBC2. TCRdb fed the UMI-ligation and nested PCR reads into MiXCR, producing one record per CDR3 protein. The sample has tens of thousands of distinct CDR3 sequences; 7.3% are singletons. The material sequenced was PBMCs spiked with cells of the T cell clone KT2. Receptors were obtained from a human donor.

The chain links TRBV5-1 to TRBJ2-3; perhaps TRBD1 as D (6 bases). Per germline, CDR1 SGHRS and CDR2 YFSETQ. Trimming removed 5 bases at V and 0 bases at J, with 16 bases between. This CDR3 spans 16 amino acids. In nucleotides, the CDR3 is TGCGCCAGCAGAAGAACAGGGATCGCTAGCACAGATACGCAGTATTTT. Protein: CASRRTGIASTDTQYF.

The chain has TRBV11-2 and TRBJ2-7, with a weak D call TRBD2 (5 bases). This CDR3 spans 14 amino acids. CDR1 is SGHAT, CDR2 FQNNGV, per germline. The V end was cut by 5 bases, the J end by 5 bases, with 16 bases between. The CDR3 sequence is CASSRFSVLDEQYF. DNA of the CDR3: TGTGCCAGCAGCCGATTTAGCGTACTGGACGAGCAGTACTTC.

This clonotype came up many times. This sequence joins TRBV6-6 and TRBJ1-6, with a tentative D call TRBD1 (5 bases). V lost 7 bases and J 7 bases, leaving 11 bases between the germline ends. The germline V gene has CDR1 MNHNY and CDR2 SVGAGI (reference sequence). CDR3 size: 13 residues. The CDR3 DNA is TGTGCCAGCACCGGGGGAGGGAATTCACCCCTCCACTTT. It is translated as CASTGGGNSPLHF.

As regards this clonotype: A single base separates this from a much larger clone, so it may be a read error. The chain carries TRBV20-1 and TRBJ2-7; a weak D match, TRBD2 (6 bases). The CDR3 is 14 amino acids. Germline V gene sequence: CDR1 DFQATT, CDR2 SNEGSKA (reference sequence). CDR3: CSAREPEGSYGQYF. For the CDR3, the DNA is TGCAGTGCTAGAGAGCCGGAGGGCTCCTACGGGCAGTACTTC.

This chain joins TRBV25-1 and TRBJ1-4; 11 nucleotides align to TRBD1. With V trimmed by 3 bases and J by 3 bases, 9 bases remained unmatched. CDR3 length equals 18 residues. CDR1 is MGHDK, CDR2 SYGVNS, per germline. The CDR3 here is CASSDPRTGGTANEKLFF. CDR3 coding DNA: TGTGCCAGCAGTGATCCTCGGACAGGGGGCACAGCTAATGAAAAACTGTTTTTT. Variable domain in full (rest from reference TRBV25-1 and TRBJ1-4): EADIYQTPRYLVIGTGKKITLECSQTMGHDKMYWYQQDPGMELHLIHYSYGVNSTEKGDLSSESTVSRIRTEHFPLTLESARPSHTSQYLCASSDPRTGGTANEKLFFGSGTQLSVL.

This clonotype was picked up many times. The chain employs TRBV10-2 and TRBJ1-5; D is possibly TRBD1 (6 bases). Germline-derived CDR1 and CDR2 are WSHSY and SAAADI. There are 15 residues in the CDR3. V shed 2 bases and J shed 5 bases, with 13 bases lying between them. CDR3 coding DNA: TGCGCCAGCAGTGAGGCCAACAGGGATTATCAGCCCCAGCATTTT. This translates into CASSEANRDYQPQHF.

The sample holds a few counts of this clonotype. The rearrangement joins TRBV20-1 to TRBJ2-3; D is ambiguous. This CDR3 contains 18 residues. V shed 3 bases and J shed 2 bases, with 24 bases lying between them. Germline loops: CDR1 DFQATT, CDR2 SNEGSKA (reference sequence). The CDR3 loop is CSASDQSSGYPITDTQYF. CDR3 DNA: TGCAGTGCTAGTGATCAGTCTTCGGGCTATCCCATCACAGATACGCAGTATTTT.